The entry below gives a single TCR beta chain sequence along with its context. Antigen unknown. This record belongs to a study of shared clonotypes between healthy human individuals. Study outcomes and limitations: There were few donors, and this limited the genetic and exposure-history diversity represented.

The assay was carried out at the deep level. Some clones are missing from TCRdb's copy, which holds only in-frame ones; the method was immunoSEQ multiplex PCR. The profile shows around 1.9 million clones, more than 85% of them singletons. The CDR3 length is 13 residues. The V and J ends lost 5 bases and 6 bases respectively, with 11 bases between them. CDR1 and CDR2 from the germline V gene are LNHDA and SQIVND (reference sequence). In the naive CD8 group, cells lacked CD45RO and were positively selected for CCR7, so terminally differentiated effector memory CD45RA+ cells were left out. The gene calls are TRBV19 and TRBJ1-5, with TRBD1 as a possible D gene (5 bases). Sequencing input: naive CD8+ T cells from PBMCs. This TCR derives from a man younger than 35 in good health. Some clones in this sample may be carry-over from other donors' samples. CDR3 sequence: CASSWGYSQPQHF. CDR3 in DNA: TGTGCCAGTAGTTGGGGGTACAGTCAGCCCCAGCATTTT.